This TCR beta chain was recovered during a study of blood T cells in healthy people across ages. Findings of the study overall: Unknown CMV status may confound age-related changes in expanded clones. Estimates drawn from one million T cells were deemed to understate diversity.

This clonotype was seen once. Its antigen is currently unknown. At one of its ends the junction is not consistent with the germline gene, which may arise from a read error. The V gene's germline CDR1 is GTSNPN and CDR2 SVGIG (reference sequence). The CDR3 totals 12 residues. A second PCR of roughly 7 to 11 cycles used a sample-barcoded 5' primer and a J-beta primer mix. Every single cDNA molecule received a tag from a template-switch adaptor with 12 random nucleotides. All samples gave at least 2.5 million CDR3-containing paired-end reads. MiXCR, run by TCRdb on the 5' RACE reads, gives a single entry per CDR3 protein. The sample lists about a million distinct CDR3 sequences, 45% to 50% seen once, with around 15% in the top ten.

Sequenced input: blood. The chain has TRBV30 and TRBJ1-2; 7 nucleotides match TRBD1. The TCR was taken from a man aged 25-45 years in good health. The CDR3 DNA reads TGTGCCTGGTACAGGGGCCCCTATGTCTACACCTTC. This translates into CAWYRGPYVYTF.